Shown below are 16 T cell receptor beta chains from a single sample sequenced in a study of T cells in Graves' hyperthyroidism and ophthalmopathy. Researchers amplified the TCR beta CDR3 regions from RNA transcripts. When the TCR CDR3 underwent first-round RT-PCR, the HTBI primer set was used. TCRdb called the multiplex PCR reads again in MiXCR, with one record for every CDR3 protein. The table shows roughly 380,000 distinct CDR3 sequences, with 13% occurring only once. Sequencing used blood. All receptors come from a man aged 25 to 45 with Graves' hyperthyroidism that later progressed to Graves' ophthalmopathy.

This clonotype was seen only a few times. The chain uses TRBV7-9 and TRBJ1-2; 8 bases line up with TRBD1. Unmatched junction bases numbered 9, after V lost 2 bases and J lost 7 bases. The CDR3 has 15 amino acids. Germline loops: CDR1 SEHNR, CDR2 FQNEAQ (reference sequence). CDR3 sequence reads: CASSLTRTGSFGYTF. The CDR3 DNA is TGTGCCAGCAGCTTAACGCGGACAGGGAGTTTTGGCTACACCTTC.

This clonotype was observed at least ten times. The rearrangement uses TRBV4-1 and TRBJ2-7; perhaps D is TRBD1 or TRBD2 (5 bases each). Germline V gene data show CDR1 as MGHRA and CDR2 as YSYEKL. CDR3 length equals 16 residues. Trimming took 3 bases from V and 2 from J, leaving 17 bases between them. The CDR3 loop is CASSHDGTDIAYEQYF. The CDR3 DNA follows: TGCGCCAGCAGCCACGACGGGACCGATATTGCCTACGAGCAGTACTTC.

CDR3 in DNA: TGTGCCAGCAGCCGGACTAGCGGGGGGTTGCAGTACTTC. It encodes CASSRTSGGLQYF. The chain carries TRBV27 and TRBJ2-7, with TRBD2 matching 14 bases. In germline, CDR1 is MNHEY, CDR2 SMNVEV (reference sequence). V lost 6 bases to trimming and J lost 9 bases; unmatched junction nucleotides: 4. The CDR3 length is 13 residues.

This rearrangement joins TRBV6-2 or TRBV6-3 to TRBJ2-5, with D possibly being TRBD1 or TRBD2 (5 bases each). The CDR3 loop spans 13 amino acids. V gave up 8 bases and J gave up 1 base, with 11 bases separating them. The germline CDR1 and CDR2 sequences are MNHEY and SVGEGT. The CDR3 bases are TGTGCCAGCGGAGGACAACTCCAAGAGACCCAGTACTTC. Translation gives CASGGQLQETQYF.

The rearrangement links TRBV7-3 to TRBJ1-6; TRBD1 is a possible D gene (5 bases). The CDR3 covers 17 residues. Germline lookup yields CDR1 SGHTA and CDR2 FQGTGA. V was trimmed by 0 bases and J by 10 bases, leaving 19 bases between them. This CDR3 reads CASSLTGRNQGSSPLHF. The CDR3 bases are TGTGCCAGCAGCTTAACCGGTCGGAACCAGGGAAGCTCACCCCTCCACTTT.

V usage is TRBV7-3 and J usage is TRBJ2-3; D gene uncertain. The CDR3 length is 13 residues. V lost 0 bases and J lost 7, with 8 bases in between. The germline CDR1 and CDR2 sequences are SGHTA and FQGTGA. CDR3 sequence (DNA): TGTGCCAGCAGCTTAACGTACGGAAATACGCAGTATTTT. It is translated as CASSLTYGNTQYF.

This clonotype was counted ten times or more. The chain links TRBV2 to TRBJ2-1, with 10 bases identical to TRBD1. Germline-derived CDR1 and CDR2 are SNHLY and FYNNEI. This CDR3 has 16 residues. V trimming: 4 bases; J trimming: 6 bases; junction bases outside the gene matches: 9. The CDR3 loop reads CASSAPGQGTFNEQFF. The CDR3 DNA sequence: TGTGCCAGCAGTGCCCCGGGACAGGGGACCTTCAATGAGCAGTTCTTC. Filled out from reference TRBV2 and TRBJ2-1, the complete variable domain reads EPEVTQTPSHQVTQMGQEVILRCVPISNHLYFYWYRQILGQKVEFLVSFYNNEISEKSEIFDDQFSVERPDGSNFTLKIRSTKLEDSAMYFCASSAPGQGTFNEQFFGPGTRLTVL.

This clonotype has more than one count but fewer than ten. The rearrangement uses TRBV10-1 and TRBJ1-4; no reliable D call. Between the trimmed V and J ends, which lost 6 bases and 10 bases, there was a span of 15 bases. CDR1 and CDR2 from the germline V gene are WNHNN and SYGVQD (reference sequence). This CDR3 contains 13 residues. Written as DNA, the CDR3 is TGCGCCAGCAGGGCATCGACGATGGGAAAACTGTTTTTT. Translated: CASRASTMGKLFF.

This clonotype was recorded a few times. This chain links TRBV4-3 with TRBJ2-1; D uncertain. In germline, CDR1 is LGHNA, CDR2 YSLEER. Trimming left V 1 base short and J 1 base short, with 8 bases between. The CDR3 totals 15 residues. CDR3 protein: CASSQGFVSYNEQFF. The CDR3 coding sequence is TGCGCCAGCAGCCAAGGGTTTGTGTCCTACAATGAGCAGTTCTTC.

The chain employs TRBV5-5 and TRBJ2-1, with D possibly matching TRBD2 (6 bases). Trimming cost V 4 bases and J 10 bases, with 12 bases left between them. The CDR3 spans 12 residues. CDR1 is SGHKS and CDR2 is YYEKEE in the germline V gene (reference sequence). Here the CDR3 reads CASSPLAWEQFF. The CDR3 DNA reads as TGTGCCAGCAGCCCACTAGCATGGGAGCAGTTCTTC.

There are many counts of this clonotype. The chain recombines TRBV30 with TRBJ2-3; D remains unclear. The V end lost 2 bases, the J end lost 6 bases, and 6 bases lay between the germline ends. Per germline, CDR1 GTSNPN and CDR2 SVGIG (reference sequence). The CDR3 has 11 residues. The CDR3 region has the DNA TGTGCCTGGAGTTCAGCCGATACGCAGTATTTT. Translation gives CAWSSADTQYF.

A few counts support this clonotype. CDR3 sequence: CSVELGQGSNGYTF. CDR3 DNA sequence: TGCAGCGTTGAATTGGGACAGGGCAGTAATGGCTACACCTTC. This chain joins TRBV29-1 and TRBJ1-2; 9 positions match TRBD1. The V gene's germline CDR1 is SQVTM and CDR2 ANQGSEA. The CDR3 is 14 amino acids. V lost 2 bases to trimming and J lost 6 bases; unmatched junction nucleotides: 7.

This clonotype was recorded many times. The chain is built from TRBV28 and TRBJ2-7; D is ambiguous. Per the germline V gene, CDR1 is MDHEN and CDR2 is SYDVKM. The CDR3 runs 14 residues. V shed 3 bases and J shed 7 bases, with 16 bases lying between them. This CDR3 reads CASSFPSRTSEQYF. The CDR3 bases are TGTGCCAGCAGTTTCCCCTCCCGGACCTCGGAGCAGTACTTC.

This clonotype was counted between two and nine times. The chain joins TRBV7-9 to TRBJ1-2, with TRBD1 matching over 9 bases. Germline CDR1 reads SEHNR; CDR2 reads FQNEAQ (reference sequence). This CDR3 spans 15 amino acids. V was pared by 5 bases and J by 6 bases, with 10 bases of the junction left unmatched. CDR3: CASSANRGRSDGYTF. CDR3 in DNA: TGTGCCAGCAGCGCAAACAGGGGGCGCTCGGATGGCTACACCTTC. Supplemented by reference TRBV7-9 and TRBJ1-2, the full variable domain reads DTGVSQNPRHKITKRGQNVTFRCDPISEHNRLYWYRQTLGQGPEFLTYFQNEAQLEKSRLLSDRFSAERPKGSFSTLEIQRTEQGDSAMYLCASSANRGRSDGYTFGSGTRLTVV.

The chain couples TRBV5-1 to TRBJ2-5; 10 bases are a match to TRBD2. CDR1 and CDR2 from the germline V gene are SGHRS and YFSETQ. This CDR3 is built from 15 residues. The ends lost 5 bases at V and 2 bases at J; junction bases unmatched: 6. The CDR3 loop reads CASRSELAGQETQYF. As DNA, the CDR3 is TGCGCCAGCAGGTCCGAACTAGCGGGGCAAGAGACCCAGTACTTC.

This clonotype was seen at least ten times. V gene TRBV20-1 combines with J gene TRBJ1-1; D might be TRBD1 (5 bases). Germline values: CDR1 DFQATT, CDR2 SNEGSKA (reference sequence). This CDR3 is 13 amino acids long. Between the trimmed V and J ends, which lost 5 bases and 10 bases, there was a span of 20 bases. The DNA of the CDR3 is TGCAGTGCTTTAGTAAAAAAGGGGCGGGGAGCTTTCTTT. Encoded protein: CSALVKKGRGAFF.